The clone carrying this T cell receptor beta chain was observed a few times. This specimen comes from a study of blood T cell repertoires in COVID-19. Original processing methods: How many nucleated cells were present was estimated from reference gene primer amplification. Some clones are missing from TCRdb's copy, which holds only in-frame ones; the method was immunoSEQ multiplex PCR. V, J and clone size are those of that table, while D and trimming were read from the DNA. The data contain under 200,000 clones, roughly four fifths of them seen just once; the ten biggest clones take up roughly 7.7%. Source material: peripheral blood. The clonotype originates from a man aged 40-49 years who had recovered from COVID-19.

CDR3 sequence reads: CSGTSSSLGEQYF. CDR3 nucleotides: TGCAGCGGTACTAGCTCTTCGCTGGGGGAGCAGTACTTC. The rearrangement uses TRBV29-1 and TRBJ2-7; tentatively, D is TRBD2 (6 bases). The CDR3 consists of 13 residues. From germline, CDR1 is SQVTM and CDR2 ANQGSEA. Deletions cut 7 bases from V and 7 bases from J, with 20 bases between.